Following are 24 T cell receptor beta chains from one sample sequenced in a study of blood T cells in healthy people across ages. The use of a sample-barcoded 5' primer and a J-beta primer mix characterized a second PCR of about 7 to 12 cycles. TCRdb recomputed calls from the 5' RACE reads with MiXCR, one row per CDR3 protein. The sample consists of over 1,300,000 distinct CDR3 sequences, approximately 59% of them appearing once. Input material: blood. The receptors derive from a man aged 18 to 29 in good health.

This clonotype was observed a handful of times. This chain connects TRBV4-3 to TRBJ2-1; 11 bases are a match to TRBD1. The CDR3 is made up of 17 amino acids. Germline CDR1 is LGHNA and CDR2 is YSLEER. Losses at the gene ends were 2 bases for V and 6 bases for J; bases not matched to a gene: 9. The CDR3 region is CASSQRLPGQGGNEQFF. CDR3 bases: TGCGCCAGCAGCCAACGGCTCCCGGGACAGGGGGGCAATGAGCAGTTCTTC.

The rearrangement joins TRBV7-6 to TRBJ2-7, with 10 positions matching TRBD1. V lost 5 bases to trimming and J lost 3 bases; unmatched junction nucleotides: 7. There are 15 residues in the CDR3. Germline values: CDR1 SGHVS, CDR2 FNYEAQ. CDR3 residues: CASSAGTGELYEQYF. CDR3 DNA: TGTGCCAGCAGCGCTGGGACAGGGGAGCTCTACGAGCAGTACTTC. Full variable domain (remainder filled in from reference TRBV7-6 and TRBJ2-7): GAGVSQSPRYKVTKRGQDVALRCDPISGHVSLYWYRQALGQGPEFLTYFNYEAQQDKSGLPNDRFSAERPEGSISTLTIQRTEQRDSAMYRCASSAGTGELYEQYFGPGTRLTVT.

The chain couples TRBV29-1 to TRBJ1-1; 7 bases align to TRBD1. Germline lookup yields CDR1 SQVTM and CDR2 ANQGSEA. The CDR3 sequence is 13 residues long. After removal of 6 bases from V and 5 bases from J, the junction contained 9 bases not matched to a gene. CDR3 DNA sequence: TGCAGCGTAAGCACAGGGGTTGGGACTGAAGCTTTCTTT. This codes for CSVSTGVGTEAFF. Combining the CDR3 with reference TRBV29-1 and TRBJ1-1 gives the whole variable domain SAVISQKPSRDICQRGTSLTIQCQVDSQVTMMFWYRQQPGQSLTLIATANQGSEATYESGFVIDKFPISRPNLTFSTLTVSNMSPEDSSIYLCSVSTGVGTEAFFGQGTRLTVV.

Ten or more counts support this clonotype. The rearrangement uses TRBV2 and TRBJ2-1, with D unresolved. V lost 2 bases to trimming and J lost 2 bases, with 7 bases between them. Germline V CDR1 and CDR2: SNHLY, FYNNEI. The CDR3 runs to 14 residues. The CDR3 reads CASSESTTYNEQFF. The CDR3 coding sequence is TGTGCCAGCAGTGAATCGACGACCTACAATGAGCAGTTCTTC. Using reference TRBV2 and TRBJ2-1 for the parts outside the CDR3, the full variable domain is EPEVTQTPSHQVTQMGQEVILRCVPISNHLYFYWYRQILGQKVEFLVSFYNNEISEKSEIFDDQFSVERPDGSNFTLKIRSTKLEDSAMYFCASSESTTYNEQFFGPGTRLTVL.

In its sample, this clonotype was seen a few times. The rearrangement links TRBV4-1 to TRBJ2-5; 9 positions match TRBD1. The better agreement between TRBJ2-7 and the DNA end casts doubt on the J call. The CDR3 loop spans 15 amino acids. In germline, CDR1 is MGHRA, CDR2 YSYEKL. In DNA, the CDR3 is TGCGCCAGCAGCCAAGGAGAACAGGGGGCCCACGAGCAGTACTTC. Its translation is CASSQGEQGAHEQYF.

The chain combines TRBV7-9 with TRBJ2-1; D remains unclear. CDR1 SEHNR and CDR2 FQNEAQ come from the germline V gene (reference sequence). Between the trimmed V and J ends, which lost 8 bases and 2 bases, there was a span of 10 bases. The CDR3 spans 13 residues. CDR3 sequence reads: CASGLVAYNEQFF. CDR3 DNA sequence: TGTGCCAGCGGTTTGGTAGCCTACAATGAGCAGTTCTTC.

This sequence joins TRBV5-1 and TRBJ2-3, with D possibly TRBD1 on 6 matching bases. The CDR3 contains 18 residues. The V end was cut by 2 bases, the J end by 2 bases, with 21 bases between. Germline V gene lookup returns CDR1 SGHRS and CDR2 YFSETQ. The CDR3 region is CASSFRPGTFEYTDTQYF. The CDR3 bases are TGCGCCAGCAGCTTCAGACCCGGGACATTCGAATACACAGATACGCAGTATTTT.

The rearrangement links TRBV4-1 to TRBJ2-5, with 7 bases matching TRBD2. The CDR3 extends over 19 amino acids. Germline lookup yields CDR1 MGHRA and CDR2 YSYEKL. The J segment lost 1 base and the V segment lost 1 base, leaving 15 bases of the junction unmatched. The CDR3 spells CASSQGGGLGTTIQETQYF. For the CDR3, the DNA is TGCGCCAGCAGCCAAGGGGGAGGTTTAGGGACTACCATCCAAGAGACCCAGTACTTC.

This clonotype appeared a few times. The chain combines TRBV7-2 with TRBJ2-7, with 10 bases identical to TRBD2. Germline trimming cut 5 bases from V and 8 bases from J; bases unmatched to any gene: 12. This CDR3 has 15 amino acids. Germline CDR1 SGHTA, CDR2 FQGNSA. CDR3 in DNA: TGTGCCAGCAGCCACGCAGGGTTAGCGGGGGGTAAGCAGTACTTC. Amino acid sequence: CASSHAGLAGGKQYF.

V and J are TRBV4-2 and TRBJ2-4; the D is unclear. This CDR3 is built from 13 residues. Germline V lookup: CDR1 LGHNA, CDR2 YNFKEQ. The germline V and J ends were trimmed by 0 bases and 9 bases, with 9 bases remaining between them. The CDR3 sequence is CASSQDMWAIQYF. The CDR3 DNA sequence: TGTGCCAGCAGCCAAGATATGTGGGCCATTCAGTACTTC.

The chain carries TRBV6-1 and TRBJ2-3; D is possibly TRBD1 (6 bases). Looked up from germline, CDR1 is MNHNS and CDR2 is SASEGT. Between the trimmed V and J ends, which lost 6 bases and 6 bases, there was a span of 10 bases. The CDR3 consists of 12 residues. The chain's CDR3 is CASRQQGDTQYF. CDR3 coding DNA: TGTGCCAGCAGACAACAGGGTGATACGCAGTATTTT.

V gene TRBV7-2 combines with J gene TRBJ2-1; 8 bases are a match to TRBD2. The CDR3 contains 16 residues. Germline CDR1 SGHTA, CDR2 FQGNSA. V dropped 5 bases and J dropped 8; count of bases not matched to a gene: 14. The DNA for the CDR3 is TGTGCCAGCAGCGTCCTAGCGGGCCGAACTGCGGATGAGCAGTTCTTC. It codes for CASSVLAGRTADEQFF.

As for this clonotype: One end of the junction fails to match germline, which may point to a read error. This chain connects TRBV6-6 to TRBJ2-4; the D is unclear. Germline-derived CDR1 and CDR2 are MNHNY and SVGAGI (reference sequence). The CDR3 runs 12 residues. CDR3 nucleotide sequence: TGTGCCGGCAGTTATCCGTCCGACATTCAGTACTTC. It yields the protein CAGSYPSDIQYF.

The V and J genes are TRBV9 and TRBJ2-1; 8 bases are a match to TRBD2. The CDR3 spans 16 residues. Germline V gives CDR1 SGDLS, CDR2 YYNGEE. Trimming removed 0 bases from V and 4 bases from J; junction bases left unmatched: 6. The CDR3 spells CASSVVGGVSYNEQFF. The CDR3 coding sequence is TGTGCCAGCAGCGTAGTCGGGGGGGTATCTTACAATGAGCAGTTCTTC.

The rearrangement uses TRBV5-6 and TRBJ1-2; the D gene is possibly TRBD1 (5 bases). V lost 4 bases to trimming and J lost 1 base, with 14 bases between them. Germline values: CDR1 SGHDT, CDR2 YYEEEE. The CDR3 extends over 15 amino acids. CDR3 amino acids: CASSPGRGRNYGYTF. In DNA, the CDR3 is TGTGCCAGCAGCCCCGGAAGGGGCCGTAACTATGGCTACACCTTC.

This clonotype was detected a few times. The chain is built from TRBV29-1 and TRBJ2-3, with 11 bases that match TRBD2. Germline values: CDR1 SQVTM, CDR2 ANQGSEA. J gave up 10 bases and V 7 bases, and 13 bases lay outside the gene matches. The CDR3 consists of 14 residues. CDR3 DNA sequence: TGCAGCGCTATGACTAGCGGGGATCCCCTCGCGCAGTATTTT. Protein: CSAMTSGDPLAQYF.

This rearrangement joins TRBV25-1 to TRBJ2-2; D perhaps matches TRBD2 (6 bases). This CDR3 spans 16 amino acids. V dropped 2 bases and J dropped 4 bases, with 14 bases sitting between them. CDR1 is MGHDK and CDR2 is SYGVNS in the germline V gene. CDR3 loop: CASSESRGIGTGELFF. Written as DNA, the CDR3 is TGTGCCAGCAGTGAAAGTCGGGGGATCGGCACCGGGGAGCTGTTTTTT.

The gene calls are TRBV4-3 and TRBJ2-3, with 7 bases identical to TRBD1. CDR1 and CDR2 (germline): LGHNA, YSLEER. Losses at the gene ends were 2 bases for V and 3 bases for J; bases not matched to a gene: 5. This CDR3 comprises 15 residues. CDR3 coding DNA: TGCGCCAGCAGCCAAACGGACAGGTTAACAGATACGCAGTATTTT. Residues: CASSQTDRLTDTQYF.

V is TRBV5-1 and J is TRBJ2-2; 7 bases map to TRBD1. The V and J ends lost 0 bases and 3 bases, in that order; junction bases with no gene match: 5. CDR3 length: 16 residues. CDR1 is SGHRS, CDR2 YFSETQ, per germline. The CDR3 protein is CASSLVVTGYTGELFF. CDR3 nucleotides: TGCGCCAGCAGCTTGGTAGTGACAGGGTACACCGGGGAGCTGTTTTTT.

This clonotype has just a few counts. The chain has TRBV7-9 and TRBJ1-2; possible D gene TRBD1, 5 bases. Trimming removed 4 bases from V and 4 bases from J, with 16 bases in between. This CDR3 region has 15 residues. Germline CDR1 is SEHNR and CDR2 is FQNEAQ (reference sequence). Here the CDR3 reads CASSSRSQGGYGYTF. The DNA for the CDR3 is TGTGCCAGCAGCTCCCGCTCTCAGGGTGGCTATGGCTACACCTTC.

The chain couples TRBV29-1 to TRBJ2-2; possibly TRBD2 for D (6 bases). V was cut by 4 bases and J by 1 base, with 13 bases left in between. CDR3 size: 15 residues. Germline values: CDR1 SQVTM, CDR2 ANQGSEA. The CDR3 sequence is CSVVSGGRNTGELFF. The CDR3, as DNA: TGCAGCGTTGTTTCCGGGGGAAGGAACACCGGGGAGCTGTTTTTT.

The CDR3 loop reads CASSYRLAGSSTDTQYF. The DNA of the CDR3 is TGTGCCAGCAGTTACCGTCTAGCGGGATCCAGCACAGATACGCAGTATTTT. The gene calls are TRBV6-5 and TRBJ2-3, with 9 bases identical to TRBD2. V gave up 2 bases and J gave up 0 bases; unmatched junction bases: 6. Germline V lookup: CDR1 MNHEY, CDR2 SVGAGI. The CDR3 consists of 17 residues.

This clonotype was picked up a small number of times. The rearrangement links TRBV7-2 to TRBJ2-7; D may correspond to TRBD1 or TRBD2 (5 bases each). This CDR3 is built from 14 residues. V was clipped by 6 bases and J by 3 bases, with 15 bases between them. CDR1 is SGHTA and CDR2 is FQGNSA in the germline V gene. The CDR3 coding sequence is TGTGCCAGCAGTGCGACGGGACCGTTCTACGAGCAGTACTTC. The encoded protein is CASSATGPFYEQYF.

This clonotype occurred a few times. The chain joins TRBV27 to TRBJ2-7; D ambiguous. CDR3 length: 12 residues. Germline CDR1 reads MNHEY; CDR2 reads SMNVEV (reference sequence). Trimming left V 4 bases short and J 2 bases short, with 6 bases between. CDR3 nucleotides: TGTGCCAGCAGTTCCCCAACCTACGAGCAGTACTTC. Its protein product is CASSSPTYEQYF.